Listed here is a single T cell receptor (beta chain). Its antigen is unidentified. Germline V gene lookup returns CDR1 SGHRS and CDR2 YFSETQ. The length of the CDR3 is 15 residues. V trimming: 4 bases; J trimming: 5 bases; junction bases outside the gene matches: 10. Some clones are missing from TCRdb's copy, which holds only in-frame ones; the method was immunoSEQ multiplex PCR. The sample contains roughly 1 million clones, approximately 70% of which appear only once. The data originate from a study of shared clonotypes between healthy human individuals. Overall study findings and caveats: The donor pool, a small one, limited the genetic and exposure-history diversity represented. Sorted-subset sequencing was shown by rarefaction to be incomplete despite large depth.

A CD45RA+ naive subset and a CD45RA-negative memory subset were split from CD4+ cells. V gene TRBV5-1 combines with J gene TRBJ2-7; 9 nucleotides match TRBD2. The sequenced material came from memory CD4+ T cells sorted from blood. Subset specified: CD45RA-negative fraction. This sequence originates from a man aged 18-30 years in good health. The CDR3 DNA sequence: TGCGCCAGCAGCCCTAATAGCGGGAGTTTCAACGAGCAGTACTTC. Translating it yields CASSPNSGSFNEQYF.